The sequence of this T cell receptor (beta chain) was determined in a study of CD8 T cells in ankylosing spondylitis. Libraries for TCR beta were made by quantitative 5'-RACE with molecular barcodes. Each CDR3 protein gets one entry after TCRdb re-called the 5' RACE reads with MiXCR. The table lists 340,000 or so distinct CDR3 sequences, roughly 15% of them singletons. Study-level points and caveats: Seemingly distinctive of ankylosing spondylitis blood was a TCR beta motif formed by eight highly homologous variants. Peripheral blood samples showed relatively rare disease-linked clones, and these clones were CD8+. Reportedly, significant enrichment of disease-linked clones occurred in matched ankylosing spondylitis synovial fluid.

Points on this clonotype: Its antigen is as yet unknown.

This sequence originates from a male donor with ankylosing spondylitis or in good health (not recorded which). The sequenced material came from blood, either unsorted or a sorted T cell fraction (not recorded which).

In DNA, the CDR3 is TGCGCCAGCACCCCACTAGCGGGAGACGGTGAGACCCAGTACTTC. Translated: CASTPLAGDGETQYF. The chain carries TRBV5-1 and TRBJ2-5, with 11 bases identical to TRBD2. Germline V lookup: CDR1 SGHRS, CDR2 YFSETQ. Trimming removed 6 bases from V and 5 bases from J; junction bases left unmatched: 9. The CDR3 is 15 residues long.